Listed here is a single T cell receptor beta chain. The antigen remains unidentified. The data originate from a study of CD8 T cells in Susac syndrome. Notes on the study in general: An acknowledgment was made by the study that its TCR sequencing and HLA analysis involved relatively few individuals.

With random hexamers, reverse transcription was performed on about 0.45 to 1 ug of RNA. Amplification of TCR beta CDR3 used immunoSEQ multiplex PCR across 54 Vbeta and 13 Jbeta. TCRdb passed the immunoSEQ multiplex PCR reads through MiXCR, listing each CDR3 protein once. Among 100,000 to 150,000 distinct CDR3 sequences listed, roughly 94% were seen once. Germline trimming cut 5 bases from V and 0 bases from J; bases unmatched to any gene: 5. This CDR3 contains 17 residues. The germline V gene encodes CDR1 PRHDT and CDR2 FYEKMQ (reference sequence). The sequenced target, TCR beta, came from blood CD8+ and CD4+ T cells.

The clonotype comes from a human donor with multiple sclerosis. The specimen sequenced was CD4+ T cells from PBMCs. V usage is TRBV13 and J usage is TRBJ2-1, with 12 bases fitting TRBD2. The chain's CDR3 is CASSPSGGGFSYNEQFF. CDR3 sequence (DNA): TGTGCCAGCAGCCCTAGCGGGGGGGGCTTCTCCTACAATGAGCAGTTCTTC.